This TCR beta chain came from a study of T cells in Graves' hyperthyroidism and ophthalmopathy. Looking at the study overall: Peripheral blood draws took place at initial diagnosis, ahead of any treatment.

The study's findings and limits: In the analysis, a 13 V-J model separated ophthalmopathy from stable hyperthyroidism. The model predicted ophthalmopathy a median approximately 6 months before onset.

Germline loops: CDR1 ENHRY, CDR2 SYGVKD. Germline trimming cut 10 bases from V and 4 bases from J; bases unmatched to any gene: 14. CDR3 length: 17 residues. RNA transcripts served as the template for amplifying TCR beta CDR3 regions. The HTBI primer set served for first-round RT-PCR of the TCR CDR3. TCRdb reprocessed the multiplex PCR reads with MiXCR, giving one entry per CDR3 protein. The sample consists of a few hundred thousand distinct CDR3 sequences, 15% to 18% of them appearing once. This clonotype was found many times. Its specificity is not known. Sequencing was performed on blood. This TCR was recovered from a woman aged 25-40 years with Graves' hyperthyroidism. The rearrangement joins TRBV10-3 to TRBJ2-6; 9 bases map to TRBD1. The CDR3 DNA reads TGTGCCACTGGTGAGGAGACAGGGGGTGGCGGGGCCAACGTCCTGACTTTC. Translating gives CATGEETGGGGANVLTF.